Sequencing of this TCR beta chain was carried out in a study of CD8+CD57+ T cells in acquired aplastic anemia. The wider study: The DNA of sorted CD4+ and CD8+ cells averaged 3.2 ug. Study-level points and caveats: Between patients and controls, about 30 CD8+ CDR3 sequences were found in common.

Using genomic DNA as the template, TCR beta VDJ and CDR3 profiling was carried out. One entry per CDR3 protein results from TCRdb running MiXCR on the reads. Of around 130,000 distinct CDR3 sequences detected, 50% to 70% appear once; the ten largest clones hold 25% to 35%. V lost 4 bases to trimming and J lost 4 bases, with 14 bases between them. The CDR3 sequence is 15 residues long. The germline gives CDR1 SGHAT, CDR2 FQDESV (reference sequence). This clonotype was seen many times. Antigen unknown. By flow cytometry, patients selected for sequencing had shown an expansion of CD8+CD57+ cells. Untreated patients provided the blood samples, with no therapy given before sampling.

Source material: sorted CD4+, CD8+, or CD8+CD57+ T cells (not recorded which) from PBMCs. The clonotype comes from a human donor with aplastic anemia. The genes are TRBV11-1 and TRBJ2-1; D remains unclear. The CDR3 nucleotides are TGTGCCAGCAGCTCCGAAAGCGTCTCTTACAATGAGCAGTTCTTC. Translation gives CASSSESVSYNEQFF.